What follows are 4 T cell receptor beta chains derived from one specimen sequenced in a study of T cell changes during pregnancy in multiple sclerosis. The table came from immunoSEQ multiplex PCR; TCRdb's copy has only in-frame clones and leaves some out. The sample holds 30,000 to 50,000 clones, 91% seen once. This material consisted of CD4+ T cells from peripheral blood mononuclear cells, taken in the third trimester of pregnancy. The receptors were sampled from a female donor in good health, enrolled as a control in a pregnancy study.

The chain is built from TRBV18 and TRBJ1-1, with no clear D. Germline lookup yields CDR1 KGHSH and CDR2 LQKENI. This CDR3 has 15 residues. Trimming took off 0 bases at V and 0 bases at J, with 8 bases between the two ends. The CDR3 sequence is CASSPPRGLNTEAFF. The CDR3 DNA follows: TGTGCCAGCTCACCACCCCGGGGTTTGAACACTGAAGCTTTCTTT.

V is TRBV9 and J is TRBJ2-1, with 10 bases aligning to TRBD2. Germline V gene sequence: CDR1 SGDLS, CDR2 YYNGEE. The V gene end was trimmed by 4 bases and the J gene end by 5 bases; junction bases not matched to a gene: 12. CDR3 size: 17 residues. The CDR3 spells CASSPRGPSGGNNEQFF. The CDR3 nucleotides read TGTGCCAGCAGCCCGCGTGGGCCTAGCGGGGGTAACAATGAGCAGTTCTTC.

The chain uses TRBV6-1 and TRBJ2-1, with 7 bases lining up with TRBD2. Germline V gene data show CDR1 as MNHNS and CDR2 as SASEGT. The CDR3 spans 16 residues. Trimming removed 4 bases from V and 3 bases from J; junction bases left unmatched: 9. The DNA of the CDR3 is TGTGCCAGCAGTGCTCCGGGACTATCTTTCTACAATGAGCAGTTCTTC. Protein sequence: CASSAPGLSFYNEQFF.

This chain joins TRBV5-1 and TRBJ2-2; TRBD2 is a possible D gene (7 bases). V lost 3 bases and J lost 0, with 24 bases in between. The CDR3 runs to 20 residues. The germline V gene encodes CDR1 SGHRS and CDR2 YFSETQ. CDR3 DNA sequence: TGCGCCAGCAGCTGGGGGGGCCGCTCTTTTTCCGCCGCGAACACCGGGGAGCTGTTTTTT. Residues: CASSWGGRSFSAANTGELFF.